Given below is one T cell receptor (beta chain) in context. The antigen is undetermined. The CDR3 extends over 15 amino acids. The V gene end was trimmed by 2 bases and the J gene end by 5 bases; junction bases not matched to a gene: 5. Each sample gave at least 6.5 million isolated PBMCs. The data are from a study of blood T cells in healthy people across ages. General observations from the study: A roughly linear age-dependent decrease characterized TCR beta diversity per million T cells. The long-lived group displayed more naive CD4+ cells, plus higher diversity, than the aged donors did. Expanded clonotype changes were possibly confounded by unknown donor CMV status.

Using a J-beta primer mix together with a sample-barcoded 5' primer, a second PCR was run for about 7 to 12 cycles. MiXCR, applied by TCRdb to the 5' RACE reads, yields one record per CDR3 protein. Seen here are 850,000 to 1,000,000 distinct CDR3 sequences, 48% observed once, and the top ten hold 10% to 15%. Sequencing was performed on blood. This clonotype was sampled from a man between 25 and 39 years old in good health. This chain joins TRBV12-3 or TRBV12-4 and TRBJ1-1; 10 bases match TRBD1. CDR3 sequence reads: CASSLRTGGGTEAFF. In DNA, the CDR3 is TGTGCCAGCAGTTTAAGGACAGGGGGAGGTACTGAAGCTTTCTTT.